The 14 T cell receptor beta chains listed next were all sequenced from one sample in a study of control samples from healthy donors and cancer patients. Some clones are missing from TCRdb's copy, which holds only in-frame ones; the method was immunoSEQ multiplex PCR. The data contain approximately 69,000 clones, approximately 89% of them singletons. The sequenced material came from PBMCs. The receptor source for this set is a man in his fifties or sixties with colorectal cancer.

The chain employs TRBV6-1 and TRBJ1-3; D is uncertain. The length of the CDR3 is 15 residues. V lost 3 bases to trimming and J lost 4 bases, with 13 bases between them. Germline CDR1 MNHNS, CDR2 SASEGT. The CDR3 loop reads CASSDGTGSGNTIYF. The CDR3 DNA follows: TGTGCCAGCAGTGACGGAACCGGGTCGGGAAACACCATATATTTT.

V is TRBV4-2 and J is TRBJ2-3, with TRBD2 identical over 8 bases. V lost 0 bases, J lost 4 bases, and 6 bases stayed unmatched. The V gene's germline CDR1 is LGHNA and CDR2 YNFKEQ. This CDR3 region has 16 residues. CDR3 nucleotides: TGTGCCAGCAGCCAAGATTTCGCTAGCGGGCCAGATACGCAGTATTTT. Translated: CASSQDFASGPDTQYF.

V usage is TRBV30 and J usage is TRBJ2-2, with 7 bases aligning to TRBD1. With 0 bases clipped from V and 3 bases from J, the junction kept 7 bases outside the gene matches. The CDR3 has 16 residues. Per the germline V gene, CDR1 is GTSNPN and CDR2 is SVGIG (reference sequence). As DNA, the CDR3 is TGTGCCTGGAGTGTACTTGGACAGGCGGACACCGGGGAGCTGTTTTTT. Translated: CAWSVLGQADTGELFF.

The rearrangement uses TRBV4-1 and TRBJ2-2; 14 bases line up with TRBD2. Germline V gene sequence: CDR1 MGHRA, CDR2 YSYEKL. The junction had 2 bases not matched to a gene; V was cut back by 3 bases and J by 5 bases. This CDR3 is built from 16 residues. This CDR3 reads CASSQTSGGVTGELFF. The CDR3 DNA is TGCGCCAGCAGCCAGACTAGCGGGGGGGTGACCGGGGAGCTGTTTTTT.

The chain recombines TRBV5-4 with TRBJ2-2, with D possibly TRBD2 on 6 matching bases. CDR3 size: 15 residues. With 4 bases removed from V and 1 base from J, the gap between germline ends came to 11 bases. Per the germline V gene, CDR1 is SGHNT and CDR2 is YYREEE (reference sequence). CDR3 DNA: TGTGCCAGCAGCGCTCCGGGACTGAACACCGGGGAGCTGTTTTTT. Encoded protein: CASSAPGLNTGELFF. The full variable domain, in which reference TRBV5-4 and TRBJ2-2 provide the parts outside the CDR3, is ETGVTQSPTHLIKTRGQQVTLRCSSQSGHNTVSWYQQALGQGPQFIFQYYREEENGRGNFPPRFSGLQFPNYSSELNVNALELDDSALYLCASSAPGLNTGELFFGEGSRLTVL.

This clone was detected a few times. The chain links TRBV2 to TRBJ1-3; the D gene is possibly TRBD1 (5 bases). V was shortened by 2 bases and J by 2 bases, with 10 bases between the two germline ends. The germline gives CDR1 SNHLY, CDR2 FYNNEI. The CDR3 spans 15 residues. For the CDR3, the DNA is TGTGCCAGCAGTGAATGGGAGGGACCTGGAAACACCATATATTTT. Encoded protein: CASSEWEGPGNTIYF.

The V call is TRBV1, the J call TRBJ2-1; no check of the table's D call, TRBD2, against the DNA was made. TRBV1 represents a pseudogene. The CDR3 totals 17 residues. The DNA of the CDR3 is TGCACCAGCAGCCAACGCCCCACTAGCGAGTCCTACAATGAGCAGTTCTTC. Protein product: CTSSQRPTSESYNEQFF.

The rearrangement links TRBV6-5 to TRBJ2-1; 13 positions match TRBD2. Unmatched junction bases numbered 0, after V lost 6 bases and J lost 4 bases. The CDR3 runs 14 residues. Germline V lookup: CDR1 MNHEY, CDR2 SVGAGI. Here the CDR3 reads CASRLAGGYNEQFF. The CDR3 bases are TGTGCCAGCAGACTAGCGGGGGGGTACAATGAGCAGTTCTTC.

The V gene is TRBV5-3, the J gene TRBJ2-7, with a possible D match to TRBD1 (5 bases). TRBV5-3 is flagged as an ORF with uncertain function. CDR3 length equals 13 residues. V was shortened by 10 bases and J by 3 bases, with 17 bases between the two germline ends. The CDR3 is CARPPGFDYEQYF. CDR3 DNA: TGTGCCCGCCCTCCAGGGTTTGACTACGAGCAGTACTTC.

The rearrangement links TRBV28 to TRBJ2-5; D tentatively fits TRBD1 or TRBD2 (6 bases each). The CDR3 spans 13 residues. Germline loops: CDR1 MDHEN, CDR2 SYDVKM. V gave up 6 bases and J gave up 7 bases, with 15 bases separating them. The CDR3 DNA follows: TGTGCCAGCAGCCCCGGGGGCGAGGGGACCCAGTACTTC. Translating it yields CASSPGGEGTQYF.

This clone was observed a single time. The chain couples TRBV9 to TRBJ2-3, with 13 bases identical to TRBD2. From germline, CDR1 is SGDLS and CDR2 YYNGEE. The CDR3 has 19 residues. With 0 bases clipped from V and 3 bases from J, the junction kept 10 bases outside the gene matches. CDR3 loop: CASSVGLLAGGLGTDTQYF. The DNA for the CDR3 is TGTGCCAGCAGCGTAGGCTTACTAGCGGGGGGGCTGGGTACAGATACGCAGTATTTT.

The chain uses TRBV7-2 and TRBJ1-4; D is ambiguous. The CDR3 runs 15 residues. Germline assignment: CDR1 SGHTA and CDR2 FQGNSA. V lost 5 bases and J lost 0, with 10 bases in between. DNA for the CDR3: TGTGCCAGCAGCCTTCAATTTGCAACTAATGAAAAACTGTTTTTT. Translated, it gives CASSLQFATNEKLFF.

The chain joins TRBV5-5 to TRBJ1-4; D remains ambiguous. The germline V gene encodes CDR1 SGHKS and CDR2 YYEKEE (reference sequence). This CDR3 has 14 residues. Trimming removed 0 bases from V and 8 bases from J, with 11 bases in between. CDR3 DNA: TGTGCCAGCAGCTTGGCTGGGAACGGAGAAAAACTGTTTTTT. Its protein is CASSLAGNGEKLFF.

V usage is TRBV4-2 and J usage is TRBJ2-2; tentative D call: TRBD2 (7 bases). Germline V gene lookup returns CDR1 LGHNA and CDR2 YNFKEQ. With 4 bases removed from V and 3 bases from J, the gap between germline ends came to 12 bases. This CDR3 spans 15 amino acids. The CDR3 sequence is CASSPRGAYTGELFF. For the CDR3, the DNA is TGTGCCAGCAGCCCTCGGGGGGCTTACACCGGGGAGCTGTTTTTT.